The entry that follows covers one T cell receptor (beta chain) sequence. Its antigen is unknown. Per-nucleotide qualities are absent, and no much larger clonotype sits a single base away. The data stem from a study of chemoradiotherapy in HPV16-positive cancers (dated by TCRdb to the early 2020s). With regard to the full study: Functional T-cell assays on cells from a couple of HPV16-positive patients defined candidate HPV-specific T-cell clones and common TCR motifs. The candidate HPV-specific TCRs and motifs were then tracked in TCR repertoires from over 85 patients with HPV-related cancers. The study asked whether T-cell immunity to the HPV oncoproteins E6 and E7 changes during chemoradiotherapy and whether this immunity affects survival. Study-wide conclusions, independent of this receptor: Expansion of candidate HPV-specific clones and E7-related TCR motifs was observed in the tumor microenvironment during treatment, whereas no such expansion was observed for non-HPV-specific T cells. Among HPV16-positive patients, expansion of HPV-responsive T cells during chemoradiotherapy was associated with better recurrence-free survival. The survival association was reported for HPV16-positive patients, and the functional definition of HPV-specific T cells was derived from only two HPV16-positive patients.

CDR1 and CDR2 are drawn from the germline V gene: LGHNT, FRNRAP. From the cysteine up to the phenylalanine, the CDR3 has a length of 17 residues. Only the CDR3 DNA stays, 51 bases, in frame from base 1. The germline V end is reduced by 1 base and the J end by 4 bases; junction bases left unmatched: 12. To prepare the library, the immunoSEQ multiplex PCR assay was applied. TCRdb holds this immuneACCESS table with in-frame rearrangements only. Some clones are missing; in checked studies, unresolved V genes explain under half, and the rest has no known cause. The sample table contains 5,500 to 6,500 clones; only one count was recorded for 85% to 90% of them. Of the sample, approximately 8.8% falls within the top ten clones. Repertoires were sampled multiple times during chemoradiotherapy, which allowed clonal expansion in the tumor microenvironment to be followed.

The sample in question was tumor tissue, obtained from a patient who underwent chemoradiotherapy. The chain joins TRBV12-5 to TRBJ2-5, and TRBD2 matches 7 of the central bases. This receptor was obtained from a human donor with HPV-associated anogenital cancer. CDR3 sequence: CASGLALGQGGRETQYF. The sequenced DNA: TGTGCTAGTGGTTTGGCTCTTGGCCAGGGAGGGAGAGAGACCCAGTACTTC.